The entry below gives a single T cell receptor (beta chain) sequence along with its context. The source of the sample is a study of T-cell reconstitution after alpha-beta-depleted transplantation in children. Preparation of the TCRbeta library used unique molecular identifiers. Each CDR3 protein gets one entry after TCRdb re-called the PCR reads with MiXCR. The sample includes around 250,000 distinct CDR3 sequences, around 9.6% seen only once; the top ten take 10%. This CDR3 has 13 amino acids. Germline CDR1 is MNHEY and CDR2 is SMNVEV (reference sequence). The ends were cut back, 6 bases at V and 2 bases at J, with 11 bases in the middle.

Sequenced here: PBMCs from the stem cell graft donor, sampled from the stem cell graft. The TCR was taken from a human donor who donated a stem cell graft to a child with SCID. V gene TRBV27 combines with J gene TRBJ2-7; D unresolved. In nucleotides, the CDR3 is TGTGCCAGCAGACAGCCCGATGCCTACGAGCAGTACTTC. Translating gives CASRQPDAYEQYF.